This TCR beta chain is from a study of regulatory T cells in long-lasting Graves disease. About the research overall: Patients newly diagnosed with Graves' had been on antithyroid drugs for under 3 months.

This clonotype was found many times. V lost 0 bases to trimming and J lost 4 bases, with 15 bases between them. There are 15 residues in the CDR3. CDR1 and CDR2 (germline): DFQATT, SNEGSKA (reference sequence). Time point reported: newly diagnosed GD, antithyroid drugs for less than 3 months. The TCR library was made from RNA that had been extracted from PBMCs in TRIzol. Building of the TCR beta libraries involved iRepertoire HTBI primers and Arm-PCR of CDR3 regions. One entry per CDR3 protein, called by TCRdb with MiXCR from the multiplex PCR reads. The table has almost 450,000 distinct CDR3 sequences, roughly 15% seen once. These same records also appear under a second study, on T cells in Graves' hyperthyroidism and ophthalmopathy. That source reports: Initially, a first-round RT-PCR of the TCR CDR3 employed the HTBI primer set.

The sample consisted of peripheral blood mononuclear cells (PBMCs), taken at new diagnosis, from a patient treated with antithyroid drugs. The sequence came from a woman under 40 with Graves disease. The rearrangement uses TRBV20-1 and TRBJ2-5; tentatively, D is TRBD2 (5 bases). The CDR3 loop reads CSARDWALGIETQYF. The CDR3 nucleotides are TGCAGTGCTAGAGATTGGGCCCTCGGGATAGAGACCCAGTACTTC.